These 32 T cell receptor beta chains came from one sample sequenced in a study of blood T cell repertoires in COVID-19. The protocol was immunoSEQ multiplex PCR, while the TCRdb copy is restricted to in-frame clones and leaves out a portion. The table has 300,000 to 450,000 clones, 88% seen once. The sequencing sample was made of PBMCs or T cells enriched from blood (not recorded which). The receptors derive from a woman in her thirties who had been exposed to COVID-19.

In DNA, the CDR3 is TGTGCCAGCAGCTTAGCGGGACTAGGGGATACGCAGTATTTT. It encodes CASSLAGLGDTQYF. This chain connects TRBV7-3 to TRBJ2-3; 8 bases are a match to TRBD2. Trimming took 2 bases from V and 6 from J; bases not matched to a gene: 4. The CDR3 is 14 amino acids. Germline CDR1 SGHTA, CDR2 FQGTGA.

The chain couples TRBV9 to TRBJ2-1, with 10 bases lining up with TRBD2. The V gene's germline CDR1 is SGDLS and CDR2 YYNGEE. V lost 3 bases, J lost 5 bases, and 8 bases stayed unmatched. The CDR3 runs 16 residues. CDR3 DNA sequence: TGTGCCAGCAGCGCGACTCTAGCGGGAGTCCACAATGAGCAGTTCTTC. Translation: CASSATLAGVHNEQFF.

This chain links TRBV14 with TRBJ2-7, with D maybe TRBD2 (6 bases). V was cut by 0 bases and J by 3 bases, with 12 bases left in between. Per germline, CDR1 SGHDN and CDR2 FVKESK. This CDR3 contains 15 residues. CDR3 amino acids: CASSQEETRIYEQYF. DNA of the CDR3: TGTGCCAGCAGCCAAGAAGAGACTAGGATCTACGAGCAGTACTTC.

This chain joins TRBV5-1 and TRBJ1-1; possibly TRBD1 for D (6 bases). CDR3 length: 15 residues. The V and J ends lost 2 bases and 0 bases respectively, with 11 bases between them. The germline gives CDR1 SGHRS, CDR2 YFSETQ. For the CDR3, the DNA is TGCGCCAGCAGCTTACCGGGACAATTGAACACTGAAGCTTTCTTT. It translates to CASSLPGQLNTEAFF.

The chain is built from TRBV13 and TRBJ2-1, with D maybe TRBD2 (6 bases). The CDR3 is 15 residues long. Per the germline V gene, CDR1 is PRHDT and CDR2 is FYEKMQ (reference sequence). V gave up 4 bases and J gave up 4 bases, with 14 bases separating them. CDR3 protein: CASSSTSRAYNEQFF. DNA for the CDR3: TGTGCCAGCAGCTCCACTAGCCGCGCGTACAATGAGCAGTTCTTC.

The rearrangement uses TRBV5-1 and TRBJ1-5; the match to TRBD1 covers 7 bases. Germline CDR1 reads SGHRS; CDR2 reads YFSETQ. The CDR3 is 15 residues long. Trimming at V came to 1 base and at J to 2 bases, leaving 3 bases not matched to a gene. In nucleotides, the CDR3 is TGCGCCAGCAGCTTGTTTACAGGGGGCAATCAGCCCCAGCATTTT. This translates into CASSLFTGGNQPQHF.

V usage is TRBV7-9 and J usage is TRBJ1-5, with 9 nucleotides matching TRBD1. The CDR3 covers 15 residues. Trimming took 5 bases from V and 7 from J; bases not matched to a gene: 9. CDR1 SEHNR and CDR2 FQNEAQ come from the germline V gene (reference sequence). In nucleotides, the CDR3 is TGTGCCAGCAGCCGAGGAACAGGGGGCCGGCAGCCCCAGCATTTT. It encodes CASSRGTGGRQPQHF.

This chain uses TRBV10-1 with TRBJ2-3, with 11 bases lining up with TRBD2. The CDR3 runs 16 residues. CDR1 is WNHNN and CDR2 is SYGVQD in the germline V gene (reference sequence). The V gene end was trimmed by 3 bases and the J gene end by 7 bases; junction bases not matched to a gene: 9. The CDR3 DNA reads as TGCGCCAGCAGTGATTCGGCTAGCGGGAGGCCACATACGCAGTATTTT. Amino acids: CASSDSASGRPHTQYF.

The J gene is TRBJ2-3, the V gene TRBV5-1; D ambiguous. The germline V gene encodes CDR1 SGHRS and CDR2 YFSETQ. The germline V and J ends were trimmed by 4 bases and 6 bases, with 21 bases remaining between them. This CDR3 has 16 residues. For the CDR3, the DNA is TGCGCCAGCAGCCCACCCAGCGCCCTGACCGTTGATACGCAGTATTTT. It encodes CASSPPSALTVDTQYF.

V and J are TRBV27 and TRBJ1-5; D unclear. The CDR3 runs to 16 residues. Germline V gene sequence: CDR1 MNHEY, CDR2 SMNVEV (reference sequence). The germline V and J ends were trimmed by 3 bases and 2 bases, with 14 bases remaining between them. The CDR3 spells CASSLSRRYGNQPQHF. CDR3 sequence (DNA): TGTGCCAGCAGTTTGTCCCGCAGATACGGCAATCAGCCCCAGCATTTT.

CDR3: CASSLTRHYSNQPQHF. CDR3 DNA sequence: TGTGCCAGCAGCTTAACGCGTCACTATAGCAATCAGCCCCAGCATTTT. This sequence joins TRBV7-3 and TRBJ1-5, with no clear D. Germline lookup yields CDR1 SGHTA and CDR2 FQGTGA. This CDR3 spans 16 amino acids. The V gene lost 0 bases and the J gene lost 0 bases, with 9 bases spanning the gap.

The chain is built from TRBV18 and TRBJ2-5, with D unclear. This CDR3 is 14 amino acids long. V lost 1 base and J 3 bases, leaving 9 bases between the germline ends. Germline CDR1 reads KGHSH; CDR2 reads LQKENI. The CDR3 here is CASSPRPGEETQYF. CDR3 DNA: TGTGCCAGCTCACCACGGCCTGGAGAAGAGACCCAGTACTTC.

This clone appeared once. The chain employs TRBV18 and TRBJ1-1; 10 positions match TRBD1. Germline CDR1 KGHSH, CDR2 LQKENI. The CDR3 sequence is 16 residues long. V lost 1 base and J lost 2; bases outside the gene matches: 4. CDR3 sequence reads: CASSPRRTGGNTEAFF. The CDR3, as DNA: TGTGCCAGCTCACCACGACGGACAGGGGGTAACACTGAAGCTTTCTTT.

This chain links TRBV11-2 with TRBJ2-3; 7 nucleotides align to TRBD1. Germline V gene sequence: CDR1 SGHAT, CDR2 FQNNGV. Trimming at V came to 5 bases and at J to 1 base, leaving 15 bases not matched to a gene. The CDR3 spans 18 residues. CDR3 in amino acids: CASSLRQGRIRGTDTQYF. CDR3 sequence (DNA): TGTGCCAGCAGCCTTCGACAGGGCCGGATCCGTGGCACAGATACGCAGTATTTT.

This clone was found many times. The chain has TRBV19 and TRBJ1-5, with a weak D call TRBD1 (5 bases). Germline V gene data show CDR1 as LNHDA and CDR2 as SQIVND (reference sequence). The V end was cut by 3 bases, the J end by 2 bases, with 11 bases between. The CDR3 consists of 15 residues. CDR3 bases: TGTGCCAGTAGTATCCAGCAGGGCGGCAATCAGCCCCAGCATTTT. The encoded protein is CASSIQQGGNQPQHF.

The chain combines TRBV10-3 with TRBJ2-7, with 11 bases matching TRBD2. In germline, CDR1 is ENHRY, CDR2 SYGVKD. V shed 10 bases and J 4 bases; nucleotides not matched to a gene: 9. The CDR3 has 14 residues. This chain's CDR3 is CATLPGTSGYEQYF. The CDR3 DNA follows: TGTGCCACCCTCCCCGGGACTAGCGGATACGAGCAGTACTTC.

The chain uses TRBV18 and TRBJ2-7; D perhaps matches TRBD1 (7 bases). The CDR3 sequence is 14 residues long. V dropped 3 bases and J dropped 3 bases, with 12 bases sitting between them. CDR1 KGHSH and CDR2 LQKENI come from the germline V gene. In nucleotides, the CDR3 is TGTGCCAGCTCACCGGGCGGGACAGTCTACGAGCAGTACTTC. Amino acid sequence: CASSPGGTVYEQYF. Based on the CDR3 plus reference TRBV18 and TRBJ2-7, the full variable domain is NAGVMQNPRHLVRRRGQEARLRCSPMKGHSHVYWYRQLPEEGLKFMVYLQKENIIDESGMPKERFSAEFPKEGPSILRIQQVVRGDSAAYFCASSPGGTVYEQYFGPGTRLTVT.

The chain joins TRBV6-5 to TRBJ1-3, with TRBD1 as a possible D gene (6 bases). Trimming left V 9 bases short and J 4 bases short, with 16 bases between. Germline CDR1 reads MNHEY; CDR2 reads SVGAGI. The CDR3 length is 14 residues. CDR3 residues: CASISGGPGNTIYF. CDR3 sequence (DNA): TGTGCCAGTATCTCGGGGGGGCCCGGAAACACCATATATTTT.

This chain joins TRBV14 and TRBJ1-3, with a weak D call TRBD1 (5 bases). Trimming pared 0 bases from V and 1 base from J, leaving 10 bases between. Germline V gene lookup returns CDR1 SGHDN and CDR2 FVKESK. The CDR3 length is 16 residues. The CDR3 nucleotides read TGTGCCAGCAGCCAAGATGGGGGGTTTTCTGGAAACACCATATATTTT. Translated, it gives CASSQDGGFSGNTIYF. Based on the CDR3 plus reference TRBV14 and TRBJ1-3, the full variable domain is EAGVTQFPSHSVIEKGQTVTLRCDPISGHDNLYWYRRVMGKEIKFLLHFVKESKQDESGMPNNRFLAERTGGTYSTLKVQPAELEDSGVYFCASSQDGGFSGNTIYFGEGSWLTVV.

The chain joins TRBV9 to TRBJ2-3, with D perhaps TRBD2 (5 bases). Germline V gene lookup returns CDR1 SGDLS and CDR2 YYNGEE. V lost 2 bases to trimming and J lost 0 bases, with 10 bases between them. This CDR3 is built from 15 residues. The CDR3 DNA reads as TGTGCCAGCAGCGTGAGCGGCTCTAGCACAGATACGCAGTATTTT. It codes for CASSVSGSSTDTQYF.

CDR3 in amino acids: CASRYGGNHYEQYF. DNA of the CDR3: TGTGCCAGTCGATATGGGGGCAACCACTACGAGCAGTACTTC. The rearrangement links TRBV27 to TRBJ2-7; D is possibly TRBD1 (6 bases). Between the trimmed V and J ends, which lost 9 bases and 3 bases, there was a span of 18 bases. The V gene's germline CDR1 is MNHEY and CDR2 SMNVEV (reference sequence). The length of the CDR3 is 14 residues.

The rearrangement links TRBV27 to TRBJ1-6; 7 bases map to TRBD1. The CDR3 is 16 residues long. J gave up 5 bases and V 5 bases, and 9 bases lay outside the gene matches. Germline V lookup: CDR1 MNHEY, CDR2 SMNVEV (reference sequence). CDR3 in DNA: TGTGCCAGCAGTCGCAGACAGGGTGGGCATAATTCACCCCTCCACTTT. Protein: CASSRRQGGHNSPLHF.

V and J are TRBV4-2 and TRBJ1-6; 11 nucleotides match TRBD1. The CDR3 is made up of 15 amino acids. The junction had 6 bases not matched to a gene; V was cut back by 6 bases and J by 8 bases. The V gene's germline CDR1 is LGHNA and CDR2 YNFKEQ. CDR3 DNA: TGTGCCAGCAGGTATAGGGGACAGGGGGATTCACCCCTCCACTTT. Translation: CASRYRGQGDSPLHF.

The chain couples TRBV5-1 to TRBJ2-1; maybe TRBD2 (6 bases). Trimming pared 0 bases from V and 4 bases from J, leaving 11 bases between. The CDR3 has 15 residues. CDR1 and CDR2 (germline): SGHRS, YFSETQ. CDR3 protein: CASSLEVGTYNEQFF. The DNA for the CDR3 is TGCGCCAGCAGCTTGGAAGTGGGGACTTACAATGAGCAGTTCTTC.

The chain has TRBV18 and TRBJ2-1; 8 nucleotides agree with TRBD2. The length of the CDR3 is 15 residues. Per germline, CDR1 KGHSH and CDR2 LQKENI. V trimming: 2 bases; J trimming: 6 bases; junction bases outside the gene matches: 6. DNA for the CDR3: TGTGCCAGCTCACCAGTAGCGGGGACTCGCAATGAGCAGTTCTTC. This encodes CASSPVAGTRNEQFF. Filled out from reference TRBV18 and TRBJ2-1, the complete variable domain reads NAGVMQNPRHLVRRRGQEARLRCSPMKGHSHVYWYRQLPEEGLKFMVYLQKENIIDESGMPKERFSAEFPKEGPSILRIQQVVRGDSAAYFCASSPVAGTRNEQFFGPGTRLTVL.

V is TRBV7-9 and J is TRBJ2-7, with 8 bases that match TRBD1. The CDR3 sequence is 15 residues long. V lost 1 base to trimming and J lost 11 bases; unmatched junction nucleotides: 13. The germline gives CDR1 SEHNR, CDR2 FQNEAQ (reference sequence). The CDR3 region is CASSLGARGLAGEYF. In nucleotides, the CDR3 is TGTGCCAGCAGCTTAGGGGCCAGGGGGCTCGCCGGGGAGTACTTC.

Many counts were recorded for this clone. The chain employs TRBV28 and TRBJ1-1, with D possibly being TRBD1 (6 bases). The V and J ends lost 5 bases and 6 bases respectively, with 19 bases between them. The CDR3 runs to 15 residues. Per germline, CDR1 MDHEN and CDR2 SYDVKM. The CDR3 sequence is CASSPLVGAAAEAFF. CDR3 coding DNA: TGTGCCAGCAGTCCCCTGGTGGGGGCGGCCGCTGAAGCTTTCTTT. Together with reference TRBV28 and TRBJ1-1, the CDR3 gives the full variable domain: DVKVTQSSRYLVKRTGEKVFLECVQDMDHENMFWYRQDPGLGLRLIYFSYDVKMKEKGDIPEGYSVSREKKERFSLILESASTNQTSMYLCASSPLVGAAAEAFFGQGTRLTVV.

The chain links TRBV28 to TRBJ1-3, with 8 nucleotides matching TRBD1. V lost 8 bases and J lost 0; bases outside the gene matches: 18. The CDR3 is 19 amino acids. Germline CDR1 and CDR2: MDHEN and SYDVKM. CDR3 protein: CASRRSTGQGLLSGNTIYF. CDR3 DNA: TGTGCCAGCCGCCGATCGACCGGACAGGGACTACTCTCTGGAAACACCATATATTTT.

This chain connects TRBV5-5 to TRBJ2-7; 9 bases are a match to TRBD1. From germline, CDR1 is SGHKS and CDR2 YYEKEE (reference sequence). This CDR3 comprises 14 residues. Trimming took 6 bases from V and 4 from J; bases not matched to a gene: 8. CDR3 sequence reads: CASNLGDRVYEQYF. The CDR3 DNA reads TGTGCCAGCAACCTGGGGGACAGGGTGTACGAGCAGTACTTC.

This clone was picked up one time. This CDR3 is CASSQEWASGRFYEQYF. CDR3 DNA sequence: TGTGCCAGCAGCCAAGAATGGGCTAGCGGGAGGTTCTACGAGCAGTACTTC. This chain links TRBV14 with TRBJ2-7; 11 bases are a match to TRBD2. Trimming at V came to 0 bases and at J to 3 bases, leaving 7 bases not matched to a gene. The CDR3 runs to 17 residues. Germline CDR1 SGHDN, CDR2 FVKESK.

The genes are TRBV30 and TRBJ1-6; tentative D call: TRBD1 (6 bases). The V end was cut by 3 bases, the J end by 7 bases, with 10 bases between. CDR1 GTSNPN and CDR2 SVGIG come from the germline V gene (reference sequence). This CDR3 is 13 amino acids long. The CDR3 sequence is CAWRGGLNSPLHF. CDR3 coding DNA: TGTGCCTGGAGGGGGGGGCTAAATTCACCCCTCCACTTT.

The chain joins TRBV5-6 to TRBJ2-5, with 7 bases aligning to TRBD1. The CDR3 contains 13 residues. Germline lookup yields CDR1 SGHDT and CDR2 YYEEEE. Unmatched junction bases numbered 5, after V lost 4 bases and J lost 5 bases. The CDR3 region has the DNA TGTGCCAGCAGCGCGACAGGGCGCGAGACCCAGTACTTC. Its translation: CASSATGRETQYF. The full variable domain, its missing parts supplied by reference TRBV5-6 and TRBJ2-5, is DAGVTQSPTHLIKTRGQQVTLRCSPKSGHDTVSWYQQALGQGPQFIFQYYEEEERQRGNFPDRFSGHQFPNYSSELNVNALLLGDSALYLCASSATGRETQYFGPGTRLLVL.